The 27 T cell receptor beta chains given below trace back to one sample, sequenced in a study of regulatory T cells in long-lasting Graves disease. As to time point: newly diagnosed GD, antithyroid drugs for less than 3 months. Extracted RNA from PBMCs served as the source of the TCR library. Sequencing libraries for TCR beta were prepared with iRepertoire HTBI primers and Arm-PCR of CDR3 regions. TCRdb processed the multiplex PCR reads anew with MiXCR; each CDR3 protein has one entry. The sample lists about 400,000 distinct CDR3 sequences; 15% to 17% were seen once. Source: peripheral blood mononuclear cells (PBMCs), taken at new diagnosis, from a patient treated with antithyroid drugs. The receptors shown here come from a female donor with Graves disease.

This clonotype came up many times. The chain uses TRBV5-1 and TRBJ1-1; D not resolved. Germline CDR1 SGHRS, CDR2 YFSETQ. Trimming pared 4 bases from V and 4 bases from J, leaving 11 bases between. This CDR3 is built from 13 residues. CDR3 nucleotides: TGCGCCAGCAGCGAACTGGAGAGCACTGAAGCTTTCTTT. It yields the protein CASSELESTEAFF.

This clonotype was picked up many times. CDR3 protein: CASSRTSGTNEQFF. The CDR3 DNA reads as TGTGCCAGCAGCCGCACTAGCGGGACTAATGAGCAGTTCTTC. V usage is TRBV7-9 and J usage is TRBJ2-1; 10 bases match TRBD2. Germline CDR1 and CDR2: SEHNR and FQNEAQ (reference sequence). The junction had 5 bases not matched to a gene; V was cut back by 5 bases and J by 7 bases. The CDR3 is 14 amino acids.

Concerning this clonotype itself: This may be a read error, as it is one base from a much larger clone. This sequence joins TRBV27 and TRBJ1-2, with 9 positions matching TRBD1. The CDR3 totals 16 residues. The germline V gene has CDR1 MNHEY and CDR2 SMNVEV (reference sequence). The junction had 14 bases not matched to a gene; V was cut back by 6 bases and J by 6 bases. CDR3 region: CASSPRGTGFYHGYTF. In nucleotides, the CDR3 is TGTGCCAGCAGCCCAAGAGGGACAGGGTTCTACCATGGCTACACCTTC.

This clonotype has a count of ten or more. Here the CDR3 DNA reads TGTGCCACCAGTGACAGACAGTATGGCTACACCTTC. Protein: CATSDRQYGYTF. The rearrangement links TRBV24-1 to TRBJ1-2; TRBD1 might be the D (5 bases). Trimming pared 4 bases from V and 5 bases from J, leaving 7 bases between. Germline V gene data show CDR1 as KGHDR and CDR2 as SFDVKD. The CDR3 has 12 amino acids.

The CDR3 region is CASSYHRRGLATGELFF. The CDR3 nucleotides read TGTGCCAGCAGCTACCACCGCAGGGGGCTGGCCACCGGGGAGCTGTTTTTT. The chain is built from TRBV5-4 and TRBJ2-2, with 8 bases aligning to TRBD1. The CDR3 is 17 amino acids. CDR1 and CDR2 from the germline V gene are SGHNT and YYREEE (reference sequence). V shed 3 bases, J shed 4 bases, and the junction held 11 bases outside the gene matches.

Ten or more counts support this clonotype. This rearrangement joins TRBV4-1 to TRBJ1-2; D uncertain. Germline CDR1 is MGHRA and CDR2 is YSYEKL. CDR3 size: 16 residues. The germline V and J ends were trimmed by 3 bases and 2 bases, with 16 bases remaining between them. The CDR3 DNA reads as TGCGCCAGCAGCCATGCCCCCGTCAGACTGAACTATGGCTACACCTTC. Its protein is CASSHAPVRLNYGYTF.

This clonotype came up many times. This chain joins TRBV20-1 and TRBJ2-7, with 9 bases fitting TRBD2. The germline V gene encodes CDR1 DFQATT and CDR2 SNEGSKA (reference sequence). The trim removed 0 bases at V and 6 bases at J, leaving 9 bases unmatched. The CDR3 is 15 residues long. This chain's CDR3 is CSARDGGRAVGEQYF. The DNA for the CDR3 is TGCAGTGCTAGAGATGGCGGGAGGGCCGTCGGCGAGCAGTACTTC.

The rearrangement links TRBV14 to TRBJ2-1; maybe TRBD1 (6 bases). Germline-derived CDR1 and CDR2 are SGHDN and FVKESK. The CDR3 totals 15 residues. The ends were cut back, 2 bases at V and 6 bases at J, with 14 bases in the middle. The CDR3 DNA follows: TGTGCCAGCAGCCAAACAGGGTCTGAGGGCAATGAGCAGTTCTTC. It translates to CASSQTGSEGNEQFF.

This clonotype came up a few times. The chain uses TRBV28 and TRBJ1-2; 11 bases line up with TRBD1. V shed 4 bases, J shed 5 bases, and the junction held 3 bases outside the gene matches. This CDR3 has 14 amino acids. Germline V CDR1 and CDR2: MDHEN, SYDVKM. Here the CDR3 DNA reads TGTGCCAGCAGTTGGACAGGGGGCGGATATGGCTACACCTTC. This sequence encodes CASSWTGGGYGYTF.

The V and J genes are TRBV6-2 or TRBV6-3 and TRBJ2-3, with 11 bases that match TRBD2. In germline, CDR1 is MNHEY, CDR2 SVGEGT. The CDR3 runs 16 residues. V lost 2 bases to trimming and J lost 4 bases; unmatched junction nucleotides: 5. CDR3 DNA: TGTGCCAGCAGTTACCTAGCGGGGGGACCCCCAGATACGCAGTATTTT. As protein: CASSYLAGGPPDTQYF.

This chain's CDR3 is CASMGTMNTGELFF. The CDR3 DNA reads as TGTGCCAGTATGGGGACAATGAACACCGGGGAGCTGTTTTTT. The genes are TRBV19 and TRBJ2-2, with D possibly being TRBD1 (6 bases). The CDR3 is 14 residues long. Trimming removed 7 bases at V and 1 base at J, with 10 bases between. Germline-derived CDR1 and CDR2 are LNHDA and SQIVND (reference sequence). The whole variable domain, filled in from reference TRBV19 and TRBJ2-2, reads DGGITQSPKYLFRKEGQNVTLSCEQNLNHDAMYWYRQDPGQGLRLIYYSQIVNDFQKGDIAEGYSVSREKKESFPLTVTSAQKNPTAFYLCASMGTMNTGELFFGEGSRLTVL.

Only a few counts were recorded for this clonotype. This chain links TRBV29-1 with TRBJ2-2, with D possibly matching TRBD2 (6 bases). The germline gives CDR1 SQVTM, CDR2 ANQGSEA. With 4 bases removed from V and 5 bases from J, the gap between germline ends came to 11 bases. The CDR3 runs to 13 residues. The CDR3 bases are TGCAGCGTTGTCCCAGGGAGGACCGGGGAGCTGTTTTTT. This encodes CSVVPGRTGELFF.

As concerns this clonotype: A much bigger clone sits one base away, suggesting this may be a read error. This chain uses TRBV15 with TRBJ1-5, with 7 bases fitting TRBD1. V shed 3 bases, J shed 5 bases, and the junction held 7 bases outside the gene matches. Per germline, CDR1 LNHNV and CDR2 YYDKDF (reference sequence). This CDR3 has 15 residues. The CDR3 bases are TGTGCCACCAGCAGTCAACAGGGGCTGGATCAGCCCCAGCATTTT. Amino acid sequence: CATSSQQGLDQPQHF. Using reference TRBV15 and TRBJ1-5 for the parts outside the CDR3, the full variable domain is DAMVIQNPRYQVTQFGKPVTLSCSQTLNHNVMYWYQQKSSQAPKLLFHYYDKDFNNEADTPDNFQSRRPNTSFCFLDIRSPGLGDTAMYLCATSSQQGLDQPQHFGDGTRLSIL.

A remark on this clonotype: Just one base apart from a much larger clone, this may be a read error. This chain links TRBV29-1 with TRBJ2-5, with TRBD2 matching over 8 bases. Trimming cost V 1 base and J 4 bases; bases outside gene matches: 8. Germline CDR1 reads SQVTM; CDR2 reads ANQGSEA. The CDR3 is 15 amino acids. CDR3 amino acids: CSVEVGSGDGETQYF. In DNA, the CDR3 is TGCAGCGTTGAAGTCGGTAGCGGGGATGGAGAGACCCAGTACTTC.

This clonotype was detected many times. V is TRBV12-5 and J is TRBJ2-7; the D gene is possibly TRBD1 (7 bases). Trimming left V 7 bases short and J 3 bases short, with 16 bases between. The CDR3 sequence is 14 residues long. Germline assignment: CDR1 LGHNT and CDR2 FRNRAP. CDR3 amino acids: CASALRGAIYEQYF. In DNA form, the CDR3 reads TGTGCTAGTGCCCTCAGGGGGGCAATCTACGAGCAGTACTTC.

This clonotype appeared a few times. The chain uses TRBV5-1 and TRBJ2-3; 8 nucleotides line up with TRBD1. The CDR3 totals 15 residues. V dropped 2 bases and J dropped 2; count of bases not matched to a gene: 4. Germline values: CDR1 SGHRS, CDR2 YFSETQ. The CDR3 here is CASSFSTGATDTQYF. CDR3 nucleotides: TGCGCCAGCAGCTTCTCGACAGGGGCCACAGATACGCAGTATTTT.

In its sample, this clonotype was seen a few times. The J gene is TRBJ2-1, the V gene TRBV2; D gene unclear. The germline V and J ends were trimmed by 2 bases and 13 bases, with 3 bases remaining between them. CDR3 size: 9 residues. Germline V CDR1 and CDR2: SNHLY, FYNNEI. The CDR3 sequence is CASSEFQFF. The CDR3 nucleotides read TGTGCCAGCAGTGAATTTCAGTTCTTC.

The chain recombines TRBV28 with TRBJ1-5; D gene uncertain. V shed 7 bases and J shed 2 bases, with 15 bases lying between them. This CDR3 has 15 residues. Germline assignment: CDR1 MDHEN and CDR2 SYDVKM. The CDR3 DNA is TGTGCCAGCATTCTAACCGGCCGGGGCAATCAGCCCCAGCATTTT. Amino acid sequence: CASILTGRGNQPQHF.

The sample holds many counts of this clonotype. This rearrangement joins TRBV6-2 or TRBV6-3 to TRBJ1-2, with 8 bases that match TRBD1. Per the germline V gene, CDR1 is MNHEY and CDR2 is SVGEGT. This CDR3 spans 15 amino acids. Unmatched junction bases numbered 2, after V lost 2 bases and J lost 0 bases. CDR3 DNA: TGTGCCAGCAGTTACACGGACAGGGCTAACTATGGCTACACCTTC. Its translation is CASSYTDRANYGYTF.

The chain uses TRBV20-1 and TRBJ2-7; either TRBD1 or TRBD2 may fit D (5 bases each). V lost 4 bases and J 4 bases, leaving 23 bases between the germline ends. CDR3 length: 16 amino acids. Per the germline V gene, CDR1 is DFQATT and CDR2 is SNEGSKA (reference sequence). CDR3 loop: CSAKDAGVGRIYEQYF. CDR3 DNA: TGCAGTGCTAAAGATGCCGGGGTGGGGCGAATATACGAGCAGTACTTC.

This clonotype was seen only once. A much bigger clone sits one base away, suggesting this may be a read error. The CDR3 DNA sequence: TGTGCCACCGGGGGACAGCTATTCGGGGCCTACGAGCAGTACTTC. It codes for CATGGQLFGAYEQYF. This chain joins TRBV24-1 and TRBJ2-7; 7 bases are shared with TRBD1. With V trimmed by 9 bases and J by 2 bases, 12 bases remained unmatched. The CDR3 totals 15 residues. Germline CDR1 and CDR2: KGHDR and SFDVKD.

This clonotype was observed a few times. The chain couples TRBV9 to TRBJ2-3; 13 nucleotides agree with TRBD2. CDR3 length equals 16 residues. CDR1 and CDR2 from the germline V gene are SGDLS and YYNGEE. V was pared by 3 bases and J by 4 bases, with 5 bases of the junction left unmatched. The CDR3, as DNA: TGTGCCAGCAGCGGGACTAGCGGGAGTCGGGCAGATACGCAGTATTTT. It yields the protein CASSGTSGSRADTQYF.

Turning to this clonotype: Just one base apart from a much larger clone, this may be a read error. The chain carries TRBV12-3 or TRBV12-4 and TRBJ2-5; 13 nucleotides line up with TRBD2. The J call may be faulty, since TRBJ2-1 better matches the DNA end. The CDR3 runs to 16 residues. CDR3 protein: CASSSGTSGIKSEQFF. The CDR3 region has the DNA TGTGCCAGCAGTAGTGGGACTAGCGGGATTAAAAGTGAGCAGTTCTTC.

In its sample, this clonotype was seen a few times. The chain employs TRBV5-1 and TRBJ2-1; 14 bases match TRBD2. This CDR3 has 17 residues. Germline CDR1 and CDR2: SGHRS and YFSETQ. The junction had 9 bases not matched to a gene; V was cut back by 6 bases and J by 4 bases. CDR3 region: CASTPTSGGEFYNEQFF. Written as DNA, the CDR3 is TGCGCCAGCACCCCGACTAGCGGGGGGGAATTTTACAATGAGCAGTTCTTC.

This clonotype came up many times. This rearrangement joins TRBV12-3 or TRBV12-4 to TRBJ2-7; 9 bases line up with TRBD1. Trimming removed 5 bases from V and 4 bases from J; junction bases left unmatched: 3. The length of the CDR3 is 13 residues. In DNA, the CDR3 is TGTGCCAGCAGTAACAGGGGGCCTTACGAGCAGTACTTC. Protein: CASSNRGPYEQYF.

Ten or more counts support this clonotype. V is TRBV4-1 and J is TRBJ2-1; 7 nucleotides match TRBD2. Trimming removed 4 bases from V and 7 bases from J; junction bases left unmatched: 4. This CDR3 contains 13 residues. CDR1 MGHRA and CDR2 YSYEKL come from the germline V gene. CDR3 sequence reads: CASSPREGNEQFF. CDR3 sequence (DNA): TGCGCCAGCAGCCCCAGGGAGGGGAATGAGCAGTTCTTC.

The table lists this clonotype with many counts. V usage is TRBV6-2 or TRBV6-3 and J usage is TRBJ2-7; D remains unclear. The CDR3 is 14 residues long. Between the trimmed V and J ends, which lost 7 bases and 3 bases, there was a span of 16 bases. The germline V gene encodes CDR1 MNHEY and CDR2 SVGEGT. The CDR3 loop reads CASNPAGNFYEQYF. The CDR3 DNA reads as TGTGCCAGCAACCCGGCTGGAAACTTCTACGAGCAGTACTTC.